A selection of T cell receptor beta chains follows, all from one sample in a study of cytomegalovirus exposure and HLA in healthy donors. Measured with immunoSEQ multiplex PCR; TCRdb has only the in-frame clones, and not every one. The repertoire has 200,000 to 250,000 clones, 82% of them found once; the top ten carry 5% to 6.5%. Sequencing input: PBMCs. The receptors originated from a woman between 40 and 50 years old in good health and CMV-seropositive. Both conserved end residues are trimmed from each CDR3.

V gene	CDR3 length	J gene	CDR3 protein
TRBV6-5	11	TRBJ1-1	ASSPTVNTEAF
TRBV6-1	12	TRBJ1-5	ASREAHSNQPQH
TRBV30	14	TRBJ1-2	AGMGQGAPFGRGYT
TRBV18	13	TRBJ2-3	ASSPLGGSTDTQY
TRBV7-2	14	TRBJ1-1	ASSLVPGQMNTEAF
TRBV5-4	13	TRBJ1-1	ASSPLWGERPEAF
TRBV6-5	12	TRBJ1-4	ASSYSQGSEKLF
TRBV7-9	12	TRBJ1-5	ASSLDYSNQPQH
TRBV5-1	14	TRBJ2-2	ASSRAATGDTGELF
TRBV6-6	13	TRBJ1-5	ASSYSSGGEEPQH
TRBV14	13	TRBJ2-2	ASSQRTGNTGELF
TRBV7-9	12	TRBJ1-2	SSSLQGSGYGYT
TRBV18	13	TRBJ2-3	ASSLSRGGTDTQY
TRBV28	12	TRBJ1-3	ASRPTASGNTIY
TRBV6-1	13	TRBJ2-1	ASSVERGTYNEQF
TRBV12-5	12	TRBJ1-5	ASGSGQGQQPQH
TRBV21-1	12	TRBJ1-1	ASRMEGIAPEAF
TRBV6-4	13	TRBJ2-7	ASRENHLGALEQY
TRBV7-9	13	TRBJ2-5	ASSLEMIAQETQY
TRBV7-9	10	TRBJ2-1	ASSRGAPSGF
TRBV6-4	13	TRBJ2-7	ASSGGGSGSYEQY
TRBV28	9	TRBJ2-1	AIAQQDEQF
TRBV4-1	13	TRBJ2-7	ASSQDVLSSYEQY
TRBV7-9	13	TRBJ1-2	ASSLSSLPAGGYT
TRBV19	14	TRBJ1-5	ASSIDLGGAYQPQH
TRBV23-1	15	TRBJ2-3	ASSHPGAGLVTDTQY
TRBV9	10	TRBJ2-3	ASSPITDTQY
TRBV7-9	9	TRBJ1-1	ASLGGTEAF
TRBV10-3	9	TRBJ2-7	AVKRGLEQY
TRBV12-5	12	TRBJ1-1	ASGGTASNTEAF
TRBV6-5	11	TRBJ1-2	ASSTDTNYGYT
TRBV9	13	TRBJ2-6	ASSVDFGGANVLT
TRBV18	16	TRBJ1-2	ASSPPPGGEGTNYGYT
TRBV5-1	13	-	ASSFSTGGDYEQY
TRBV28	13	TRBJ2-7	ASSLQGWGHYEQY
TRBV12-5	13	TRBJ1-5	ASGLARQGNQPQH
TRBV10-3	14	TRBJ1-1	AISGGDRGMNTEAF